Below, 17 T cell receptor beta chains from the same sample are listed, as sequenced in a study of blood T cell repertoires in COVID-19. The data were produced by immunoSEQ multiplex PCR, yet TCRdb's version contains in-frame clones alone and is incomplete. Of more than 200,000 clones listed, approximately 80% are singletons. Source material: peripheral blood. Receptors originate from a woman aged 40 to 50 who had recovered from COVID-19.

The chain is built from TRBV5-4 and TRBJ2-3, with TRBD1 matching over 9 bases. Germline values: CDR1 SGHNT, CDR2 YYREEE (reference sequence). The CDR3 is made up of 16 amino acids. V lost 3 bases, J lost 3 bases, and 8 bases stayed unmatched. CDR3 sequence (DNA): TGTGCCAGCAGCTGGGGGGGACAGGGAGAGACAGATACGCAGTATTTT. As protein: CASSWGGQGETDTQYF.

The V call is TRBV7-9, the J call TRBJ2-5, with 10 bases fitting TRBD2. The CDR3 length is 14 residues. V dropped 5 bases and J dropped 7; count of bases not matched to a gene: 7. Per the germline V gene, CDR1 is SEHNR and CDR2 is FQNEAQ (reference sequence). The CDR3 DNA follows: TGTGCCAGCAGCCTAGTAGCGGGGGGTCTGACCCAGTACTTC. It codes for CASSLVAGGLTQYF. The complete variable domain, with remaining parts taken from reference TRBV7-9 and TRBJ2-5, reads DTGVSQNPRHKITKRGQNVTFRCDPISEHNRLYWYRQTLGQGPEFLTYFQNEAQLEKSRLLSDRFSAERPKGSFSTLEIQRTEQGDSAMYLCASSLVAGGLTQYFGPGTRLLVL.

The chain employs TRBV15 and TRBJ1-6; TRBD1 is a possible D gene (6 bases). The V and J ends lost 0 bases and 14 bases respectively, with 11 bases between them. The CDR3 consists of 13 residues. Germline-derived CDR1 and CDR2 are LNHNV and YYDKDF (reference sequence). Written as DNA, the CDR3 is TGTGCCACCAGCAGAGAGGGGGGGCTCACCCTCCACTTT. Translation: CATSREGGLTLHF.

The chain uses TRBV5-1 and TRBJ1-4; D gene unclear. The CDR3 sequence is 18 residues long. The V end was cut by 0 bases, the J end by 0 bases, with 15 bases between. Germline V CDR1 and CDR2: SGHRS, YFSETQ. The CDR3 region has the DNA TGCGCCAGCAGCTTGGGGCGCAGAGGATATGCAACTAATGAAAAACTGTTTTTT. Its protein is CASSLGRRGYATNEKLFF.

The chain couples TRBV6-1 to TRBJ1-1; D is uncertain. The CDR3 is made up of 13 amino acids. Germline CDR1 MNHNS, CDR2 SASEGT. The V end lost 2 bases, the J end lost 8 bases, and 12 bases lay between the germline ends. CDR3 loop: CASSELGSGEAFF. For the CDR3, the DNA is TGTGCCAGCAGTGAACTGGGGTCGGGAGAAGCTTTCTTT.

V usage is TRBV5-1 and J usage is TRBJ2-5; 15 bases match TRBD2. The germline V gene has CDR1 SGHRS and CDR2 YFSETQ. V was pared by 2 bases and J by 4 bases, with 12 bases of the junction left unmatched. This CDR3 comprises 19 residues. CDR3 nucleotides: TGCGCCAGCAGCTTACGGACTAGCGGGGGGGAACCGAGTAGAGAGACCCAGTACTTC. Protein product: CASSLRTSGGEPSRETQYF.

The chain employs TRBV6-1 and TRBJ2-7; perhaps TRBD1 as D (6 bases). The CDR3 spans 15 residues. Deletions cut 0 bases from V and 4 bases from J, with 13 bases between. Germline V gives CDR1 MNHNS, CDR2 SASEGT. The CDR3 sequence is CASSEAQQGGYEQYF. The CDR3, as DNA: TGTGCCAGCAGTGAAGCGCAACAGGGTGGGTACGAGCAGTACTTC.

This clone was detected only a few times. CDR3 in amino acids: CASSQLSGYRYEQYF. For the CDR3, the DNA is TGCGCCAGCAGCCAATTATCAGGCTACCGCTACGAGCAGTACTTC. This chain links TRBV4-3 with TRBJ2-7; D uncertain. Trimming took off 2 bases at V and 3 bases at J, with 14 bases between the two ends. The CDR3 is 15 residues long. CDR1 LGHNA and CDR2 YSLEER come from the germline V gene.

The rearrangement joins TRBV9 to TRBJ2-4; TRBD1 matches at 7 bases. J gave up 9 bases and V 0 bases, and 6 bases lay outside the gene matches. Per germline, CDR1 SGDLS and CDR2 YYNGEE. This CDR3 has 14 residues. This chain's CDR3 is CASSVAQGYGIQYF. Written as DNA, the CDR3 is TGTGCCAGCAGCGTAGCACAGGGGTATGGCATTCAGTACTTC. Full variable domain (rest looked up from reference TRBV9 and TRBJ2-4): DSGVTQTPKHLITATGQRVTLRCSPRSGDLSVYWYQQSLDQGLQFLIQYYNGEERAKGNILERFSAQQFPDLHSELNLSSLELGDSALYFCASSVAQGYGIQYFGAGTRLSVL.

This chain links TRBV2 with TRBJ2-2; D might be TRBD1 (6 bases). Germline lookup yields CDR1 SNHLY and CDR2 FYNNEI. The ends were cut back, 8 bases at V and 3 bases at J, with 16 bases in the middle. The CDR3 extends over 15 amino acids. The CDR3 here is CASSAQGTDTGELFF. CDR3 in DNA: TGTGCCAGCTCAGCACAGGGAACGGACACCGGGGAGCTGTTTTTT.

The rearrangement joins TRBV7-2 to TRBJ2-3, with TRBD2 identical over 12 bases. Germline V gene sequence: CDR1 SGHTA, CDR2 FQGNSA. This CDR3 has 16 amino acids. Trimming took 2 bases from V and 1 from J; bases not matched to a gene: 1. The DNA of the CDR3 is TGTGCCAGCAGCTTACTAGCGGGGGGGGGCACAGATACGCAGTATTTT. Its protein product is CASSLLAGGGTDTQYF.

The genes are TRBV18 and TRBJ2-3; 7 bases match TRBD2. Germline-derived CDR1 and CDR2 are KGHSH and LQKENI. V shed 2 bases and J 1 base; nucleotides not matched to a gene: 0. This CDR3 has 14 amino acids. In DNA, the CDR3 is TGTGCCAGCTCACCAGGGGGGGGCACAGATACGCAGTATTTT. It yields the protein CASSPGGGTDTQYF. The complete variable domain, with remaining parts taken from reference TRBV18 and TRBJ2-3, reads NAGVMQNPRHLVRRRGQEARLRCSPMKGHSHVYWYRQLPEEGLKFMVYLQKENIIDESGMPKERFSAEFPKEGPSILRIQQVVRGDSAAYFCASSPGGGTDTQYFGPGTRLTVL.

The table lists this clone with a few counts. The chain employs TRBV19 and TRBJ2-6; TRBD2 matches 7 bases. The J segment lost 0 bases and the V segment lost 7 bases, leaving 3 bases of the junction unmatched. From germline, CDR1 is LNHDA and CDR2 SQIVND (reference sequence). The length of the CDR3 is 15 residues. CDR3 nucleotides: TGTGCCAGTATGGGGGGGGACTCTGGGGCCAACGTCCTGACTTTC. Translated, it gives CASMGGDSGANVLTF.

The chain combines TRBV29-1 with TRBJ2-5, with TRBD1 matching over 8 bases. V was clipped by 4 bases and J by 5 bases; unmatched bases: 6. Germline CDR1 SQVTM, CDR2 ANQGSEA. The CDR3 is 13 amino acids. The chain's CDR3 is CSVGTGIRETQYF. Written as DNA, the CDR3 is TGCAGCGTTGGGACAGGGATTCGGGAGACCCAGTACTTC. The full variable domain, rest sourced from reference TRBV29-1 and TRBJ2-5, is SAVISQKPSRDICQRGTSLTIQCQVDSQVTMMFWYRQQPGQSLTLIATANQGSEATYESGFVIDKFPISRPNLTFSTLTVSNMSPEDSSIYLCSVGTGIRETQYFGPGTRLLVL.

V and J are TRBV12-3 or TRBV12-4 and TRBJ1-2, with 7 bases lining up with TRBD1. The CDR3 loop spans 13 amino acids. V lost 6 bases to trimming and J lost 6 bases; unmatched junction nucleotides: 7. The CDR3 sequence: CASSTGELDGYTF. Written as DNA, the CDR3 is TGTGCCAGCAGCACAGGGGAGTTGGATGGCTACACCTTC.

This clone was counted between two and nine times. CDR3 in amino acids: CASSIDLRRDSPYEQYF. CDR3 DNA: TGTGCCAGTAGTATAGATCTCCGTCGGGACAGTCCCTACGAGCAGTACTTC. The gene calls are TRBV19 and TRBJ2-7; 7 positions match TRBD1. Germline assignment: CDR1 LNHDA and CDR2 SQIVND (reference sequence). The CDR3 spans 17 residues. The ends lost 0 bases at V and 2 bases at J; junction bases unmatched: 10.

A few counts support this clone. The chain has TRBV11-3 and TRBJ1-6; 9 positions match TRBD1. Germline V gene sequence: CDR1 SGHNT, CDR2 YENEEA. Trimming at V came to 5 bases and at J to 8 bases, leaving 4 bases not matched to a gene. This CDR3 contains 14 residues. CDR3 sequence: CASSPRTGDSPLHF. The CDR3 coding sequence is TGTGCCAGCAGCCCAAGGACAGGGGATTCACCCCTCCACTTT.